This TCR beta chain was found in a study of cytomegalovirus exposure and HLA in healthy donors. General study points: There were 150 or so TCR beta chains listed as cytomegalovirus-associated. It was reported in a later analysis that an Asian-associated ancestry cluster showed fewer N-insertions than the roughly 670-donor mean.

The germline gives CDR1 SGHVS, CDR2 FQNEAQ. V was clipped by 5 bases and J by 9 bases; unmatched bases: 11. The CDR3 is 15 amino acids. With regard to this clone: Antigen: not known.

Unrecorded immune exposure was likely among donors, who were nominally healthy when sampled. Amplification used 60 Vbeta primers and 13 Jbeta primers. Authors' data handling: In a later analysis, of 80 million or so unique beta chains, some 10 million appeared in at least two donors. Produced via immunoSEQ multiplex PCR; TCRdb's table is partial and in-frame only. That table supplies the V and J calls and clone size; D and trimming were determined from the DNA. Here the sample table reports 30,000 to 35,000 clones. The chain has TRBV7-8 and TRBJ2-1, with TRBD2 matching over 9 bases. Specimen: PBMCs. The TCR was taken from a woman between 40 and 55 years old in good health and CMV-seropositive. CDR3 nucleotides: TGTGCCAGCAGCAAACTAGCGGGTGCCACGGGTGAGCAGTTCTTC. This encodes CASSKLAGATGEQFF.